The sample holds a few counts of the clone carrying this TCR beta chain. Antigen: not known. This sample was included in a study of cytomegalovirus exposure and HLA in healthy donors. Overall study context: Within an early data release were 65 million to 90 million unique TCRs drawn from HLA-typed donors. Study-level results: Later, an analysis showed that TCR beta chains associated with HLA were more clonally expanded than others that were equally common. Later analysis identified a missense DCLRE1C variant that was linked to TCR beta V- and J-gene trimming.

13 Jbeta primers and 60 Vbeta primers were used for the PCR. This table comes from immunoSEQ multiplex PCR, and its TCRdb copy is limited to in-frame clones, with some not included. The sample carries 85,000 to 130,000 clones, roughly 9.1% recorded once. Germline trimming cut 6 bases from V and 0 bases from J; bases unmatched to any gene: 9. Germline loops: CDR1 MGHRA, CDR2 YSYEKL. There are 17 residues in the CDR3. V and J are TRBV4-1 and TRBJ2-2; 8 bases map to TRBD2. Input material: PBMCs. The source is a man between 35 and 55 years old in good health and CMV-seropositive. The DNA for the CDR3 is TGCGCCAGCAGTCATAAGCGGACTAGCTCGAACACCGGGGAGCTGTTTTTT. Protein sequence: CASSHKRTSSNTGELFF.